A single sample gave rise to the 31 T cell receptor beta chains below, sequenced in a study of memory CD4+ T cells and cytomegalovirus serostatus. Single viable CD3+CD4+CD8-CD45RO+ cells were sorted as the memory CD4+ T cells. Profiling relied on immunoSEQ multiplex PCR, and the TCRdb table lists in-frame clones only, not all of them. Of 84,000 or so clones listed, more than 70% are singletons. Sequenced sample: memory CD4+ T cells from blood. The origin of the receptors is an adult in good health and CMV-seronegative.

This clone is labeled as medium-sized. The gene calls are TRBV6-1 and TRBJ1-5; D is perhaps TRBD1 (6 bases). V shed 4 bases and J shed 7 bases, with 14 bases lying between them. Germline-derived CDR1 and CDR2 are MNHNS and SASEGT. The CDR3 covers 14 residues. The CDR3 DNA is TGTGCCAGCAGTGGAGCAGGGGCGGGACAGCCCCAGCATTTT. Translation gives CASSGAGAGQPQHF.

V is TRBV7-2 and J is TRBJ1-2, with TRBD1 as a possible D gene (5 bases). The germline CDR1 and CDR2 sequences are SGHTA and FQGNSA. Trimming removed 5 bases from V and 4 bases from J, with 17 bases in between. This CDR3 has 15 residues. The CDR3 region is CASSPRDPGGYGYTF. The CDR3 DNA sequence: TGTGCCAGCAGCCCACGGGACCCCGGCGGCTATGGCTACACCTTC.

This clone occurred a few times. The chain employs TRBV18 and TRBJ1-5; tentative D call: TRBD1 (5 bases). CDR3 length equals 15 residues. Trimming removed 8 bases at V and 5 bases at J, with 19 bases between. The germline V gene encodes CDR1 KGHSH and CDR2 LQKENI. CDR3 protein: CASHPGGSGYQPQHF. CDR3 DNA sequence: TGTGCCAGCCACCCTGGGGGGAGTGGGTATCAGCCCCAGCATTTT.

The sample holds a few counts of this clone. The V call is TRBV10-3, the J call TRBJ1-3; the D is unclear. V was pared by 10 bases and J by 0 bases, with 13 bases between. Germline-derived CDR1 and CDR2 are ENHRY and SYGVKD. This CDR3 region has 14 residues. For the CDR3, the DNA is TGTGCCAGTCAGGACTCTAGCTCTGGAAACACCATATATTTT. Translation gives CASQDSSSGNTIYF.

The chain is built from TRBV5-4 and TRBJ2-5, with 9 positions matching TRBD2. The V and J ends lost 4 bases and 3 bases, in that order; junction bases with no gene match: 1. The V gene's germline CDR1 is SGHNT and CDR2 YYREEE (reference sequence). The CDR3 totals 13 residues. As DNA, the CDR3 is TGTGCCAGCAGCCGGACTAGCGAAGAGACCCAGTACTTC. This gives the protein CASSRTSEETQYF. Combining the CDR3 with reference TRBV5-4 and TRBJ2-5 gives the whole variable domain ETGVTQSPTHLIKTRGQQVTLRCSSQSGHNTVSWYQQALGQGPQFIFQYYREEENGRGNFPPRFSGLQFPNYSSELNVNALELDDSALYLCASSRTSEETQYFGPGTRLLVL.

V and J are TRBV18 and TRBJ1-2; tentative D call: TRBD1 (5 bases). Germline V gene data show CDR1 as KGHSH and CDR2 as LQKENI. CDR3 length equals 14 residues. Trimming cost V 3 bases and J 6 bases, with 14 bases left between them. In DNA, the CDR3 is TGTGCCAGCTCACCGCAGGGAGGATTGGATGGCTACACCTTC. Protein sequence: CASSPQGGLDGYTF.

J is TRBJ1-6 and V is TRBV7-8; D gene uncertain. The CDR3 runs 17 residues. CDR1 and CDR2 (germline): SGHVS, FQNEAQ. Trimming left V 2 bases short and J 7 bases short, with 18 bases between. The CDR3 is CASSLTTVFTTNSPLHF. The CDR3 DNA follows: TGTGCCAGCAGCTTAACCACCGTTTTCACAACAAATTCACCCCTCCACTTT.

V and J are TRBV7-8 and TRBJ2-5; 9 nucleotides agree with TRBD2. Germline V gene sequence: CDR1 SGHVS, CDR2 FQNEAQ. The V segment lost 6 bases and the J segment 12 bases; nucleotides outside the gene matches: 20. CDR3 length equals 16 residues. The CDR3 is CASSPDFGQRGANEYF. As DNA, the CDR3 is TGTGCCAGCAGTCCCGACTTTGGCCAGCGGGGGGCAAATGAGTACTTC.

The chain carries TRBV7-3 and TRBJ2-5, with D uncertain. The germline V gene encodes CDR1 SGHTA and CDR2 FQGTGA. This CDR3 is built from 12 residues. Trimming shortened V by 5 bases and J by 4 bases, and 8 bases separated the two germline ends. DNA of the CDR3: TGTGCCAGCAGCCAAGGCAGAGAGACCCAGTACTTC. This translates into CASSQGRETQYF.

The chain links TRBV11-1 to TRBJ2-7; D is ambiguous. V dropped 3 bases and J dropped 3 bases, with 9 bases sitting between them. Germline CDR1 reads SGHAT; CDR2 reads FQDESV (reference sequence). This CDR3 has 13 residues. In DNA form, the CDR3 reads TGTGCCAGCAGCTTTTTGACCCTCTACGAGCAGTACTTC. Translation gives CASSFLTLYEQYF.

The CDR3 DNA is TGTGCCAGCAGTCCCAGGGCCTATAGCAATCAGCCCCAGCATTTT. Protein product: CASSPRAYSNQPQHF. The chain uses TRBV6-5 and TRBJ1-5; a weak D match, TRBD1 (5 bases). The CDR3 has 15 amino acids. The germline V and J ends were trimmed by 5 bases and 0 bases, with 11 bases remaining between them. Germline CDR1 and CDR2: MNHEY and SVGAGI.

V gene TRBV6-1 combines with J gene TRBJ1-2; 11 bases fit TRBD1. V lost 7 bases to trimming and J lost 3 bases; unmatched junction nucleotides: 7. The CDR3 contains 15 residues. Germline assignment: CDR1 MNHNS and CDR2 SASEGT. The CDR3 here is CASTRGQGAYYGYTF. The CDR3 DNA reads as TGTGCCAGCACCCGTGGACAGGGGGCGTACTATGGCTACACCTTC.

This clone has only one observation. The chain joins TRBV4-1 to TRBJ2-2, with TRBD1 identical over 7 bases. This CDR3 has 16 amino acids. The trim removed 2 bases at V and 6 bases at J, leaving 9 bases unmatched. Germline CDR1 and CDR2: MGHRA and YSYEKL. CDR3 protein: CASSQPTRGHAGELFF. CDR3 DNA sequence: TGCGCCAGCAGCCAACCGACAAGGGGGCATGCCGGGGAGCTGTTTTTT.

The chain joins TRBV11-3 to TRBJ2-5, with D tentatively TRBD2 (5 bases). CDR1 and CDR2 from the germline V gene are SGHNT and YENEEA. The CDR3 has 11 residues. The ends were cut back, 5 bases at V and 4 bases at J, with 5 bases in the middle. CDR3 region: CASSRGETQYF. The CDR3 DNA reads TGTGCCAGCAGCCGGGGAGAGACCCAGTACTTC.

J is TRBJ1-5 and V is TRBV29-1, with a weak D call TRBD1 (6 bases). Trimming pared 5 bases from V and 0 bases from J, leaving 17 bases between. The germline V gene encodes CDR1 SQVTM and CDR2 ANQGSEA. The CDR3 extends over 16 amino acids. CDR3 amino acids: CSVLQGSTLSNQPQHF. CDR3 in DNA: TGCAGCGTTTTACAGGGATCGACCCTTAGCAATCAGCCCCAGCATTTT.

The genes are TRBV19 and TRBJ2-3, with a tentative D call TRBD1 (6 bases). The CDR3 totals 15 residues. Looked up from germline, CDR1 is LNHDA and CDR2 is SQIVND (reference sequence). V shed 6 bases and J shed 1 base, with 14 bases lying between them. CDR3 amino acids: CASRTGFQGTDTQYF. The CDR3 DNA reads as TGTGCCAGTAGGACAGGCTTTCAGGGCACAGATACGCAGTATTTT.

The J gene is TRBJ1-1, the V gene TRBV7-2; 8 bases match TRBD1. The CDR3 has 16 amino acids. From germline, CDR1 is SGHTA and CDR2 FQGNSA. V lost 3 bases, J lost 5 bases, and 11 bases stayed unmatched. CDR3 loop: CASSFESQGARTEAFF. CDR3 sequence (DNA): TGTGCCAGCAGCTTCGAATCCCAGGGGGCCCGAACTGAAGCTTTCTTT.

This clone appeared once. V is TRBV11-2 and J is TRBJ1-1, with 12 bases aligning to TRBD1. Germline V gene sequence: CDR1 SGHAT, CDR2 FQNNGV. The J segment lost 0 bases and the V segment lost 4 bases, leaving 6 bases of the junction unmatched. The CDR3 has 17 residues. The CDR3 nucleotides read TGTGCCAGCAGCTCCCCGGGACAGGGGGCTATGAACACTGAAGCTTTCTTT. It translates to CASSSPGQGAMNTEAFF.

This chain uses TRBV5-1 with TRBJ2-7; no clear D gene. CDR1 and CDR2 (germline): SGHRS, YFSETQ. CDR3 length: 17 amino acids. V lost 1 base and J lost 2, with 19 bases in between. The CDR3 reads CASSLRSVGSRPYEQYF. The CDR3 bases are TGCGCCAGCAGCTTGCGGAGCGTCGGCTCTCGTCCCTACGAGCAGTACTTC. Full variable domain (outside the CDR3, taken from reference TRBV5-1 and TRBJ2-7): KAGVTQTPRYLIKTRGQQVTLSCSPISGHRSVSWYQQTPGQGLQFLFEYFSETQRNKGNFPGRFSGRQFSNSRSEMNVSTLELGDSALYLCASSLRSVGSRPYEQYFGPGTRLTVT.

The V gene is TRBV7-9, the J gene TRBJ1-1, with D unclear. Trimming stripped 1 base from V and 2 bases from J, with 8 bases between. The germline V gene has CDR1 SEHNR and CDR2 FQNEAQ (reference sequence). The CDR3 covers 14 residues. The CDR3 loop reads CASSLGRSNTEAFF. DNA for the CDR3: TGTGCCAGCAGCTTAGGGCGAAGCAACACTGAAGCTTTCTTT.

The table lists this clone with a count of one. The chain couples TRBV5-1 to TRBJ2-2; no reliable D call. The CDR3 extends over 13 amino acids. The germline gives CDR1 SGHRS, CDR2 YFSETQ. Trimming left V 0 bases short and J 6 bases short, with 6 bases between. Here the CDR3 reads CASSLVESGELFF. The CDR3 DNA sequence: TGCGCCAGCAGCTTGGTCGAATCCGGGGAGCTGTTTTTT.

The genes are TRBV5-5 and TRBJ2-7; D gene ambiguous. Germline V lookup: CDR1 SGHKS, CDR2 YYEKEE (reference sequence). This CDR3 has 16 residues. V lost 4 bases to trimming and J lost 0 bases, with 17 bases between them. Here the CDR3 DNA reads TGTGCCAGCAGCCCATCTGGGTCATACAGCTCCTACGAGCAGTACTTC. This codes for CASSPSGSYSSYEQYF.

This chain links TRBV18 with TRBJ1-5; D might be TRBD1 (6 bases). Germline V gives CDR1 KGHSH, CDR2 LQKENI. V lost 2 bases and J 7 bases, leaving 9 bases between the germline ends. The length of the CDR3 is 13 residues. The CDR3 sequence: CASSPYQGQPQHF. CDR3 coding DNA: TGTGCCAGCTCACCATACCAGGGGCAGCCCCAGCATTTT.

V usage is TRBV6-1 and J usage is TRBJ2-1; 10 bases agree with TRBD1. With V trimmed by 8 bases and J by 5 bases, 9 bases remained unmatched. This CDR3 is built from 15 residues. Germline V gene data show CDR1 as MNHNS and CDR2 as SASEGT. The CDR3 sequence: CASWRGTGANNEQFF. The CDR3 region has the DNA TGTGCCAGCTGGAGGGGGACAGGGGCCAACAATGAGCAGTTCTTC.

As DNA, the CDR3 is TGTGCCAGTAAGGCAGGGACAACCTATGGCTACACCTTC. Protein product: CASKAGTTYGYTF. The rearrangement uses TRBV19 and TRBJ1-2; perhaps TRBD1 as D (6 bases). Germline V gene data show CDR1 as LNHDA and CDR2 as SQIVND (reference sequence). CDR3 size: 13 residues. The V gene lost 7 bases and the J gene lost 4 bases, with 13 bases spanning the gap. Using reference TRBV19 and TRBJ1-2 for the parts outside the CDR3, the full variable domain is DGGITQSPKYLFRKEGQNVTLSCEQNLNHDAMYWYRQDPGQGLRLIYYSQIVNDFQKGDIAEGYSVSREKKESFPLTVTSAQKNPTAFYLCASKAGTTYGYTFGSGTRLTVV.

The chain uses TRBV6-1 and TRBJ1-2, with a tentative D call TRBD1 (5 bases). V was shortened by 4 bases and J by 3 bases, with 18 bases between the two germline ends. This CDR3 has 16 residues. Germline V gene lookup returns CDR1 MNHNS and CDR2 SASEGT. For the CDR3, the DNA is TGTGCCAGCAGTGTATCCGGGCCCCCAGGGCACTATGGCTACACCTTC. Residues: CASSVSGPPGHYGYTF.

The chain has TRBV19 and TRBJ1-2; TRBD1 matches at 10 bases. Trimming removed 7 bases from V and 8 bases from J; junction bases left unmatched: 10. The CDR3 covers 14 residues. Germline loops: CDR1 LNHDA, CDR2 SQIVND (reference sequence). CDR3 loop: CASMGLTGGLGYTF. The CDR3 nucleotides read TGTGCCAGTATGGGGCTGACAGGGGGCCTGGGCTACACCTTC.

The chain couples TRBV6-1 to TRBJ1-2; unclear D gene. This CDR3 spans 13 amino acids. The V end lost 1 base, the J end lost 6 bases, and 9 bases lay between the germline ends. Germline V lookup: CDR1 MNHNS, CDR2 SASEGT. The CDR3 sequence is CASSEGGSHGYTF. For the CDR3, the DNA is TGTGCCAGCAGTGAAGGGGGAAGTCATGGCTACACCTTC.

This clone was recorded a few times. This sequence joins TRBV9 and TRBJ1-3, with 8 positions matching TRBD1. The germline V gene has CDR1 SGDLS and CDR2 YYNGEE. V was clipped by 3 bases and J by 3 bases; unmatched bases: 2. CDR3 length equals 14 residues. CDR3 in DNA: TGTGCCAGCAGCGGGGACAGGATTGGAAACACCATATATTTT. This gives the protein CASSGDRIGNTIYF.

The chain is built from TRBV19 and TRBJ1-2, with TRBD1 as a possible D gene (5 bases). This CDR3 is 14 amino acids long. Germline V lookup: CDR1 LNHDA, CDR2 SQIVND (reference sequence). Trimming took 2 bases from V and 4 from J, leaving 11 bases between them. The CDR3 DNA reads TGTGCCAGTAGTATATTCGGGGGAGGCTATGGCTACACCTTC. Translation: CASSIFGGGYGYTF. The entire variable domain, with the rest obtained from reference TRBV19 and TRBJ1-2, is as follows: DGGITQSPKYLFRKEGQNVTLSCEQNLNHDAMYWYRQDPGQGLRLIYYSQIVNDFQKGDIAEGYSVSREKKESFPLTVTSAQKNPTAFYLCASSIFGGGYGYTFGSGTRLTVV.

CDR3: CASSFQSGVTDTQYF. The DNA for the CDR3 is TGTGCCAGCAGCTTTCAAAGCGGGGTTACAGATACGCAGTATTTT. This chain links TRBV7-9 with TRBJ2-3; 7 bases map to TRBD2. The CDR3 is 15 amino acids. Germline V CDR1 and CDR2: SEHNR, FQNEAQ (reference sequence). V lost 3 bases, J lost 3 bases, and 6 bases stayed unmatched.